One and the same sample provided the 25 T cell receptor beta chains below, sequenced in a study of T cell responses to AZD1222 COVID-19 vaccine. Clones were sequenced by immunoSEQ multiplex PCR, and TCRdb holds only the in-frame ones, with some missing. The data show roughly 65,000 clones, roughly 90% seen once. The starting material was peripheral blood, obtained on day 0 of AZD1222 vaccination. These receptors all come from an adult in good health.

The chain combines TRBV5-1 with TRBJ2-1; 8 bases line up with TRBD2. Trimming at V came to 0 bases and at J to 4 bases, leaving 0 bases not matched to a gene. CDR3 length: 14 amino acids. CDR1 and CDR2 (germline): SGHRS, YFSETQ. CDR3: CASSLGGGYNEQFF. CDR3 DNA sequence: TGCGCCAGCAGCTTGGGCGGGGGGTACAATGAGCAGTTCTTC.

The rearrangement joins TRBV27 to TRBJ2-1; D not resolved. The germline V gene has CDR1 MNHEY and CDR2 SMNVEV (reference sequence). The V gene lost 3 bases and the J gene lost 5 bases, with 14 bases spanning the gap. This CDR3 has 15 amino acids. The CDR3 here is CASSFSTTANNEQFF. For the CDR3, the DNA is TGTGCCAGCAGTTTTAGCACCACTGCGAACAATGAGCAGTTCTTC.

The chain combines TRBV19 with TRBJ1-5; TRBD1 matches 10 bases. Per germline, CDR1 LNHDA and CDR2 SQIVND (reference sequence). J was trimmed by 6 bases and V by 5 bases; bases with no gene match: 7. This CDR3 region has 15 residues. The CDR3 DNA is TGTGCCAGTAGTTATTTCGACAGGGGGCTTCAGCCCCAGCATTTT. Its translation is CASSYFDRGLQPQHF.

The chain has TRBV19 and TRBJ1-1; 7 nucleotides line up with TRBD1. J gave up 1 base and V 3 bases, and 17 bases lay outside the gene matches. The germline V gene has CDR1 LNHDA and CDR2 SQIVND (reference sequence). The CDR3 covers 19 residues. The CDR3 loop is CASSIARRAGGHPNTEAFF. Written as DNA, the CDR3 is TGTGCCAGTAGTATTGCGAGGCGGGCAGGGGGGCACCCGAACACTGAAGCTTTCTTT.

The chain couples TRBV27 to TRBJ1-5, with D perhaps TRBD1 (6 bases). The CDR3 spans 15 residues. In germline, CDR1 is MNHEY, CDR2 SMNVEV (reference sequence). V shed 2 bases and J shed 3 bases, with 11 bases lying between them. In DNA form, the CDR3 reads TGTGCCAGCAGTTTAGGGCAGGGGAACAATCAGCCCCAGCATTTT. Translation gives CASSLGQGNNQPQHF.

This chain links TRBV10-1 with TRBJ2-1; unclear D gene. The CDR3 consists of 13 residues. The V gene's germline CDR1 is WNHNN and CDR2 SYGVQD (reference sequence). V lost 0 bases, J lost 12 bases, and 12 bases lay in between. The CDR3 here is CASSESAVTRQFF. The CDR3 region has the DNA TGCGCCAGCAGTGAGTCGGCCGTTACCCGGCAGTTCTTC.

V is TRBV9 and J is TRBJ2-2; D ambiguous. The V gene's germline CDR1 is SGDLS and CDR2 YYNGEE. The CDR3 sequence is 15 residues long. V lost 0 bases to trimming and J lost 8 bases, with 14 bases between them. The CDR3 DNA reads as TGTGCCAGCAGCGTAGGGATCAACCGTGCTGGGGAGCTGTTTTTT. Translated, it gives CASSVGINRAGELFF.

The J gene is TRBJ2-2, the V gene TRBV5-1; 12 nucleotides align to TRBD1. The CDR3 totals 17 residues. J was trimmed by 5 bases and V by 4 bases; bases with no gene match: 9. Germline V gene data show CDR1 as SGHRS and CDR2 as YFSETQ. The CDR3 region is CASSMGQGAYGTGELFF. The CDR3 DNA sequence: TGCGCCAGCAGCATGGGACAGGGGGCGTATGGGACCGGGGAGCTGTTTTTT.

The rearrangement joins TRBV4-3 to TRBJ1-1, with a possible D match to TRBD1 (5 bases). The germline gives CDR1 LGHNA, CDR2 YSLEER. CDR3 length: 14 amino acids. Deletions cut 0 bases from V and 7 bases from J, with 12 bases between. For the CDR3, the DNA is TGCGCCAGCAGCCAAGAATCGGGGACCGGTGAAGCTTTCTTT. Its translation is CASSQESGTGEAFF.

This clone was seen a single time. The V and J genes are TRBV6-5 and TRBJ1-6; D possibly corresponds to TRBD1 (6 bases). The CDR3 totals 15 residues. Trimming took 5 bases from V and 11 from J, leaving 19 bases between them. Germline V CDR1 and CDR2: MNHEY, SVGAGI. The CDR3 loop reads CASSPTAGAGPPLHF. CDR3 sequence (DNA): TGTGCCAGCAGTCCTACGGCAGGGGCCGGACCACCCCTCCACTTT.

The rearrangement joins TRBV10-1 to TRBJ2-5, with D perhaps TRBD1 (5 bases). The CDR3 is 11 amino acids. Germline CDR1 is WNHNN and CDR2 is SYGVQD (reference sequence). The V end lost 6 bases, the J end lost 5 bases, and 7 bases lay between the germline ends. CDR3 coding DNA: TGCGCCAGCAGCCAGGGTGAGACCCAGTACTTC. This encodes CASSQGETQYF.

The genes are TRBV29-1 and TRBJ1-4; D remains ambiguous. The CDR3 has 13 residues. Germline values: CDR1 SQVTM, CDR2 ANQGSEA. Trimming removed 3 bases at V and 7 bases at J, with 12 bases between. The CDR3 sequence: CSVEPGEGEKLFF. In DNA, the CDR3 is TGCAGCGTTGAGCCCGGGGAAGGTGAAAAACTGTTTTTT.

This clone came up once. The chain carries TRBV3-1 (or the pseudogene TRBV3-2) and TRBJ2-1, with 7 nucleotides matching TRBD2. The germline V gene encodes CDR1 LGHDT and CDR2 YNNKEL (reference sequence). V trimming: 4 bases; J trimming: 2 bases; junction bases outside the gene matches: 2. This CDR3 spans 14 amino acids. The CDR3 is CASSRAGAYNEQFF. CDR3 DNA sequence: TGTGCCAGCAGCCGGGCGGGAGCCTACAATGAGCAGTTCTTC.

The gene calls are TRBV10-3 and TRBJ1-4, with TRBD1 identical over 7 bases. CDR1 ENHRY and CDR2 SYGVKD come from the germline V gene. Trimming removed 10 bases from V and 3 bases from J; junction bases left unmatched: 8. The CDR3 totals 14 residues. The CDR3 reads CATNTGAANEKLFF. CDR3 DNA sequence: TGTGCCACCAACACAGGGGCGGCTAATGAAAAACTGTTTTTT.

The chain uses TRBV11-2 and TRBJ2-5; D might be TRBD1 (6 bases). The CDR3 loop spans 14 amino acids. Deletions cut 5 bases from V and 5 bases from J, with 15 bases between. The germline V gene encodes CDR1 SGHAT and CDR2 FQNNGV. CDR3 nucleotide sequence: TGTGCCAGCAGCAAGGCAGGGGTAGGGGAGACCCAGTACTTC. Residues: CASSKAGVGETQYF.

V and J are TRBV5-6 and TRBJ1-5; the D gene is possibly TRBD1 (6 bases). The CDR3 covers 15 residues. V shed 4 bases and J shed 4 bases, with 15 bases lying between them. CDR1 and CDR2 (germline): SGHDT, YYEEEE. The CDR3 DNA reads TGTGCCAGCAGCCTCCGGGACAACCGGAATCAGCCCCAGCATTTT. Its translation is CASSLRDNRNQPQHF.

As to this clone: The sample has other DNA sequences that encode this CDR3 too. The chain employs TRBV27 and TRBJ2-7; D might be TRBD1 or TRBD2, each matching 5 bases. Germline V gene lookup returns CDR1 MNHEY and CDR2 SMNVEV (reference sequence). V was cut by 0 bases and J by 4 bases, with 10 bases left in between. The CDR3 sequence is 14 residues long. The CDR3 spells CASSLSGEQYEQYF. DNA for the CDR3: TGTGCCAGCAGTTTATCGGGGGAGCAGTACGAGCAGTACTTC.

The rearrangement links TRBV27 to TRBJ1-5; tentatively, D is TRBD1 (5 bases). Trimming pared 5 bases from V and 2 bases from J, leaving 16 bases between. Germline lookup yields CDR1 MNHEY and CDR2 SMNVEV (reference sequence). The CDR3 consists of 16 residues. The CDR3 protein is CASSRGVPIGNQPQHF. In DNA form, the CDR3 reads TGTGCCAGCAGTCGGGGGGTTCCAATTGGCAATCAGCCCCAGCATTTT.

V and J are TRBV5-8 and TRBJ2-5; D unclear. Per germline, CDR1 SGHTS and CDR2 YDEGEE. CDR3 length: 16 amino acids. V was shortened by 4 bases and J by 3 bases, with 19 bases between the two germline ends. CDR3 in DNA: TGTGCCAGCAGCCCCGGAAGGTTCCAGAGAGAAGAGACCCAGTACTTC. Translating it yields CASSPGRFQREETQYF.

This rearrangement joins TRBV27 to TRBJ1-5; 7 bases are shared with TRBD1. Germline V gene sequence: CDR1 MNHEY, CDR2 SMNVEV (reference sequence). The CDR3 runs 15 residues. V lost 7 bases and J lost 4; bases outside the gene matches: 10. The CDR3 reads CASTFSGQSNQPQHF. CDR3 DNA: TGTGCCAGCACCTTTTCGGGACAGAGTAATCAGCCCCAGCATTTT.

Only one count was recorded for this clone. The V and J genes are TRBV12-2 and TRBJ2-7; the table's D call TRBD2 went unverified against the DNA. TRBV12-2 is annotated as a pseudogene. CDR3 length equals 16 residues. CDR3 coding DNA: TGTGCAAGTCGCTTCCGGACTAGCGGGAGGTTCTACGAGCAGTACTTC. Amino acid sequence: CASRFRTSGRFYEQYF.

The chain couples TRBV11-2 to TRBJ2-1; 10 bases map to TRBD2. Germline lookup yields CDR1 SGHAT and CDR2 FQNNGV. This CDR3 comprises 16 residues. Trimming removed 1 base from V and 9 bases from J; junction bases left unmatched: 9. The CDR3 spells CASSLVVAGGRGEQFF. The CDR3 DNA sequence: TGTGCCAGCAGCTTAGTCGTAGCGGGGGGACGCGGTGAGCAGTTCTTC. The entire variable domain, with the rest obtained from reference TRBV11-2 and TRBJ2-1, is as follows: EAGVAQSPRYKIIEKRQSVAFWCNPISGHATLYWYQQILGQGPKLLIQFQNNGVVDDSQLPKDRFSAERLKGVDSTLKIQPAKLEDSAVYLCASSLVVAGGRGEQFFGPGTRLTVL.

CDR3 nucleotide sequence: TGTGCCAGCAGTGGTTACAGGGAATACGAGCAGTACTTC. Translating it yields CASSGYREYEQYF. V gene TRBV2 combines with J gene TRBJ2-7; weak D call: TRBD1 (6 bases). Trimming shortened V by 4 bases and J by 4 bases, and 11 bases separated the two germline ends. The CDR3 has 13 amino acids. Germline lookup yields CDR1 SNHLY and CDR2 FYNNEI. Based on the CDR3 plus reference TRBV2 and TRBJ2-7, the full variable domain is EPEVTQTPSHQVTQMGQEVILRCVPISNHLYFYWYRQILGQKVEFLVSFYNNEISEKSEIFDDQFSVERPDGSNFTLKIRSTKLEDSAMYFCASSGYREYEQYFGPGTRLTVT.

The chain employs TRBV6-6 and TRBJ1-3, with TRBD1 matching 10 bases. With 6 bases clipped from V and 4 bases from J, the junction kept 3 bases outside the gene matches. The CDR3 sequence is 14 residues long. The germline V gene encodes CDR1 MNHNY and CDR2 SVGAGI (reference sequence). CDR3 in amino acids: CASRPTGGGNTIYF. CDR3 DNA: TGTGCCAGCAGGCCGACAGGGGGCGGAAACACCATATATTTT.

The rearrangement joins TRBV6-5 to TRBJ1-1, with D possibly matching TRBD1 (5 bases). Germline assignment: CDR1 MNHEY and CDR2 SVGAGI. Trimming removed 7 bases from V and 10 bases from J, with 22 bases in between. The CDR3 sequence is 14 residues long. This chain's CDR3 is CASTPGPPWMGAFF. The CDR3 DNA reads TGTGCCAGCACCCCGGGGCCCCCTTGGATGGGAGCTTTCTTT.